Below are 27 T cell receptor beta chains sequenced from a single sample in a study of blood T cell repertoires in COVID-19. The data were produced by immunoSEQ multiplex PCR, yet TCRdb's version contains in-frame clones alone and is incomplete. The sample has around 200,000 clones, 85% to 90% seen once. Sequenced material: PBMCs or T cells enriched from blood (not recorded which). These receptors were taken from a man between 35 and 55 years old who had recovered from COVID-19.

The chain couples TRBV10-3 to TRBJ2-1; 8 positions match TRBD1. This CDR3 has 18 amino acids. Trimming removed 0 bases from V and 7 bases from J; junction bases left unmatched: 14. From germline, CDR1 is ENHRY and CDR2 SYGVKD. The CDR3, as DNA: TGTGCCATCAGTGAGTCGGTATCAGGGCAGGGGGCGCGGAATGAGCAGTTCTTC. It specifies CAISESVSGQGARNEQFF.

This clone was seen only once. This chain joins TRBV30 and TRBJ2-7; D possibly corresponds to TRBD1 (5 bases). Germline CDR1 and CDR2: GTSNPN and SVGIG (reference sequence). The CDR3 sequence is 14 residues long. Between the trimmed V and J ends, which lost 4 bases and 5 bases, there was a span of 18 bases. The chain's CDR3 is CAWTTGWSSDEQYF. In DNA, the CDR3 is TGTGCCTGGACCACAGGCTGGAGTTCCGACGAGCAGTACTTC.

This clone was recorded only once. The CDR3 DNA follows: TGTGCCAGCCGACAAGACAGGGTTCGGACCGGCTCCTACGAGCAGTACTTC. Translation: CASRQDRVRTGSYEQYF. The chain carries TRBV27 and TRBJ2-7, with TRBD1 identical over 7 bases. There are 17 residues in the CDR3. The germline gives CDR1 MNHEY, CDR2 SMNVEV (reference sequence). The trim removed 8 bases at V and 0 bases at J, leaving 16 bases unmatched.

The rearrangement joins TRBV12-5 to TRBJ1-1, with D uncertain. In germline, CDR1 is LGHNT, CDR2 FRNRAP. This CDR3 comprises 14 residues. Trimming removed 1 base from V and 1 base from J, with 7 bases in between. CDR3: CASGLELRNTEAFF. For the CDR3, the DNA is TGTGCTAGTGGTTTGGAACTTAGGAACACTGAAGCTTTCTTT.

There are a few counts of this clone. The rearrangement joins TRBV5-1 to TRBJ1-5, with D possibly TRBD1 on 5 matching bases. The CDR3 loop spans 15 amino acids. Trimming shortened V by 4 bases and J by 0 bases, and 11 bases separated the two germline ends. Germline V gene data show CDR1 as SGHRS and CDR2 as YFSETQ. CDR3 amino acids: CASSPGPLSNQPQHF. CDR3 nucleotide sequence: TGCGCCAGCAGCCCAGGGCCACTTAGCAATCAGCCCCAGCATTTT.

This chain uses TRBV6-1 with TRBJ1-1; D call uncertain. This CDR3 comprises 13 residues. CDR1 and CDR2 from the germline V gene are MNHNS and SASEGT. Trimming took off 2 bases at V and 3 bases at J, with 7 bases between the two ends. CDR3 bases: TGTGCCAGCAGTGAAATAGTCGACACTGAAGCTTTCTTT. It yields the protein CASSEIVDTEAFF.

The count of this clone is one. The CDR3: CAWSTGAGEIYGYTF. CDR3 nucleotide sequence: TGTGCCTGGAGCACAGGAGCAGGGGAGATCTATGGCTACACCTTC. The chain is built from TRBV30 and TRBJ1-2, with D maybe TRBD1 (6 bases). V was clipped by 3 bases and J by 4 bases, with 18 bases between them. The CDR3 sequence is 15 residues long. CDR1 GTSNPN and CDR2 SVGIG come from the germline V gene (reference sequence).

This sequence joins TRBV29-1 and TRBJ1-2, with 8 bases lining up with TRBD1. There are 13 residues in the CDR3. The ends lost 1 base at V and 4 bases at J; junction bases unmatched: 2. The germline V gene has CDR1 SQVTM and CDR2 ANQGSEA. For the CDR3, the DNA is TGCAGCGTTGAAGGGACAGGGACCTATGGCTACACCTTC. Its translation is CSVEGTGTYGYTF.

The chain recombines TRBV3-1 (or the pseudogene TRBV3-2) with TRBJ2-7; possibly TRBD1 for D (6 bases). The germline V and J ends were trimmed by 5 bases and 2 bases, with 16 bases remaining between them. This CDR3 is built from 15 residues. The germline CDR1 and CDR2 sequences are LGHDT and YNNKEL (reference sequence). DNA for the CDR3: TGTGCCAGCAGCACCGGACAGCCAGGCACCTACGAGCAGTACTTC. Its translation is CASSTGQPGTYEQYF.

The V call is TRBV29-1, the J call TRBJ2-4; tentatively, D is TRBD1 (6 bases). Germline V gene lookup returns CDR1 SQVTM and CDR2 ANQGSEA. This CDR3 spans 14 amino acids. V was trimmed by 6 bases and J by 0 bases, leaving 12 bases between them. CDR3 in amino acids: CSVLTGLAKNIQYF. The CDR3 coding sequence is TGCAGCGTCCTGACAGGACTAGCCAAAAACATTCAGTACTTC.

The rearrangement links TRBV5-4 to TRBJ2-1; 7 bases agree with TRBD2. Germline values: CDR1 SGHNT, CDR2 YYREEE (reference sequence). The CDR3 extends over 17 amino acids. With 0 bases clipped from V and 6 bases from J, the junction kept 12 bases outside the gene matches. The CDR3 is CASSLGLTGGGRNEQFF. The DNA for the CDR3 is TGTGCCAGCAGCTTGGGTCTCACGGGAGGAGGGCGCAATGAGCAGTTCTTC.

This clone was found once. The chain joins TRBV16 to TRBJ2-6; D ambiguous. The V end was cut by 2 bases, the J end by 0 bases, with 11 bases between. CDR1 KGHSY and CDR2 FQNENV come from the germline V gene. This CDR3 has 17 amino acids. The CDR3 DNA reads TGTGCCAGCAGCCAAAGCAGGTTTCACTCTGGGGCCAACGTCCTGACTTTC. This translates into CASSQSRFHSGANVLTF.

V is TRBV4-1 and J is TRBJ1-1, with TRBD1 as a possible D gene (5 bases). This CDR3 spans 14 amino acids. V gave up 5 bases and J gave up 3 bases, with 13 bases separating them. CDR1 is MGHRA, CDR2 YSYEKL, per germline. The CDR3 protein is CASSASGGDTEAFF. CDR3 DNA: TGCGCCAGCAGCGCCAGCGGGGGGGACACTGAAGCTTTCTTT.

The chain has TRBV20-1 and TRBJ1-5; perhaps TRBD1 as D (5 bases). V was cut by 3 bases and J by 0 bases, with 12 bases left in between. Germline V gene data show CDR1 as DFQATT and CDR2 as SNEGSKA (reference sequence). The CDR3 spans 15 residues. The CDR3 reads CSASQGNPSNQPQHF. CDR3 in DNA: TGCAGTGCTAGTCAGGGAAACCCTAGCAATCAGCCCCAGCATTTT.

The chain joins TRBV15 to TRBJ2-5; 8 bases agree with TRBD2. CDR1 and CDR2 (germline): LNHNV, YYDKDF (reference sequence). The CDR3 has 14 amino acids. V lost 6 bases and J lost 2; bases outside the gene matches: 5. DNA of the CDR3: TGTGCCACCAGGATCGGGGGGGGACAAGAGACCCAGTACTTC. Amino acids: CATRIGGGQETQYF.

This rearrangement joins TRBV4-1 to TRBJ1-1; D might be TRBD1 (5 bases). Germline lookup yields CDR1 MGHRA and CDR2 YSYEKL. Trimming cost V 4 bases and J 0 bases, with 18 bases left between them. CDR3 length: 17 amino acids. The CDR3 bases are TGCGCCAGCAGCCCTGGCGGGCGGGGGGTTGTGAACACTGAAGCTTTCTTT. Its protein is CASSPGGRGVVNTEAFF.

The chain employs TRBV28 and TRBJ2-5; the match to TRBD2 covers 8 bases. Germline V gives CDR1 MDHEN, CDR2 SYDVKM. Germline trimming cut 8 bases from V and 2 bases from J; bases unmatched to any gene: 7. The CDR3 has 14 amino acids. The DNA for the CDR3 is TGTGCCAGCGGCACTAGCGGATATCAAGAGACCCAGTACTTC. This sequence encodes CASGTSGYQETQYF.

The rearrangement links TRBV7-9 to TRBJ1-4; D call uncertain. V was pared by 1 base and J by 0 bases, with 6 bases between. Looked up from germline, CDR1 is SEHNR and CDR2 is FQNEAQ (reference sequence). The CDR3 is made up of 15 amino acids. Here the CDR3 reads CASSLERTTNEKLFF. The DNA of the CDR3 is TGTGCCAGCAGCTTAGAGCGGACAACTAATGAAAAACTGTTTTTT.

The CDR3 DNA follows: TGTGCCAGCAGCCAGGAACCCCGGGGGGACACTGAAGCTTTCTTT. It translates to CASSQEPRGDTEAFF. This chain connects TRBV4-2 to TRBJ1-1; the D gene is possibly TRBD1 (5 bases). The CDR3 loop spans 15 amino acids. Germline CDR1 is LGHNA and CDR2 is YNFKEQ. V was cut by 3 bases and J by 3 bases, with 14 bases left in between.

The chain recombines TRBV27 with TRBJ2-5, with a tentative D call TRBD1 (6 bases). Trimming took off 4 bases at V and 1 base at J, with 10 bases between the two ends. This CDR3 is 14 amino acids long. Germline CDR1 is MNHEY and CDR2 is SMNVEV (reference sequence). CDR3 sequence: CASSSRTVQETQYF. The DNA for the CDR3 is TGTGCCAGCAGTTCCCGGACAGTCCAAGAGACCCAGTACTTC.

The chain couples TRBV2 to TRBJ1-3; D uncertain. Trimming pared 6 bases from V and 4 bases from J, leaving 10 bases between. This CDR3 contains 13 residues. The germline V gene encodes CDR1 SNHLY and CDR2 FYNNEI. The chain's CDR3 is CASSEDLGNTIYF. The CDR3 nucleotides read TGTGCCAGCAGCGAGGATCTGGGAAACACCATATATTTT.

The rearrangement links TRBV5-6 to TRBJ2-1; possible D gene TRBD1, 6 bases. Trimming shortened V by 4 bases and J by 7 bases, and 9 bases separated the two germline ends. The CDR3 length is 12 residues. In germline, CDR1 is SGHDT, CDR2 YYEEEE. The CDR3 sequence is CASSPTGNEQFF. CDR3 bases: TGTGCCAGCAGCCCAACAGGGAATGAGCAGTTCTTC. Complete variable domain (other parts from reference TRBV5-6 and TRBJ2-1): DAGVTQSPTHLIKTRGQQVTLRCSPKSGHDTVSWYQQALGQGPQFIFQYYEEEERQRGNFPDRFSGHQFPNYSSELNVNALLLGDSALYLCASSPTGNEQFFGPGTRLTVL.

The V call is TRBV25-1, the J call TRBJ1-6; D gene uncertain. This CDR3 is 14 amino acids long. Trimming cost V 8 bases and J 0 bases, with 8 bases left between them. The germline V gene encodes CDR1 MGHDK and CDR2 SYGVNS. The CDR3 is CASGGSSYNSPLHF. The DNA of the CDR3 is TGTGCCAGCGGAGGGAGCTCCTATAATTCACCCCTCCACTTT.

The J gene is TRBJ2-7, the V gene TRBV7-6, with 13 bases aligning to TRBD2. The ends lost 5 bases at V and 0 bases at J; junction bases unmatched: 4. CDR1 and CDR2 from the germline V gene are SGHVS and FNYEAQ. The CDR3 is 16 amino acids. Written as DNA, the CDR3 is TGTGCCAGCAGCCTCGGGACTAGCGGGAACTCCTACGAGCAGTACTTC. Its protein is CASSLGTSGNSYEQYF.

The chain carries TRBV6-1 and TRBJ2-7, with 10 bases lining up with TRBD2. The CDR3 has 17 residues. After removal of 3 bases from V and 4 bases from J, the junction contained 12 bases not matched to a gene. CDR1 is MNHNS, CDR2 SASEGT, per germline. CDR3 in amino acids: CASSDGAGAGGQYEQYF. The CDR3 bases are TGTGCCAGCAGTGATGGGGCGGGAGCGGGAGGGCAGTACGAGCAGTACTTC.

This chain joins TRBV29-1 and TRBJ1-1, with D maybe TRBD1 (6 bases). Germline V lookup: CDR1 SQVTM, CDR2 ANQGSEA. Trimming removed 7 bases from V and 0 bases from J, with 12 bases in between. This CDR3 has 13 amino acids. CDR3 in amino acids: CSGGGRLNTEAFF. CDR3 sequence (DNA): TGCAGCGGGGGGGGCAGGTTGAACACTGAAGCTTTCTTT. Drawing the rest from reference TRBV29-1 and TRBJ1-1, the complete variable domain is SAVISQKPSRDICQRGTSLTIQCQVDSQVTMMFWYRQQPGQSLTLIATANQGSEATYESGFVIDKFPISRPNLTFSTLTVSNMSPEDSSIYLCSGGGRLNTEAFFGQGTRLTVV.

This clone has just one count. J is TRBJ2-1 and V is TRBV14; perhaps TRBD2 as D (6 bases). Germline CDR1 SGHDN, CDR2 FVKESK. Between the trimmed V and J ends, which lost 2 bases and 9 bases, there was a span of 11 bases. The CDR3 covers 13 residues. The CDR3 DNA follows: TGTGCCAGCAGCCAATATGGGGGAGGTGAGCAGTTCTTC. Translation: CASSQYGGGEQFF.